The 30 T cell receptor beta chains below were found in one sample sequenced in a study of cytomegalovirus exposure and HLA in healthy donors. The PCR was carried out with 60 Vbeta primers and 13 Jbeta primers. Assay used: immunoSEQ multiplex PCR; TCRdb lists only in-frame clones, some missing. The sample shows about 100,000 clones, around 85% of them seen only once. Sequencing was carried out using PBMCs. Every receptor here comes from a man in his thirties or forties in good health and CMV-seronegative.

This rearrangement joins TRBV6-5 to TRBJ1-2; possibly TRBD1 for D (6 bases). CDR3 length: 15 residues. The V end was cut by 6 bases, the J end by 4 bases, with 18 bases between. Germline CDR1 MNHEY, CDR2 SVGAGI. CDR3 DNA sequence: TGTGCCAGCAGGGATTCGGGGGGGCCCGGCTATGGCTACACCTTC. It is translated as CASRDSGGPGYGYTF.

The CDR3 DNA reads TGCGCCAGCAGCTTGGCAATAGTGTCTGAAGCTTTCTTT. This sequence encodes CASSLAIVSEAFF. This rearrangement joins TRBV5-1 to TRBJ1-1; D call uncertain. Germline V gene data show CDR1 as SGHRS and CDR2 as YFSETQ. The CDR3 contains 13 residues. The germline V and J ends were trimmed by 0 bases and 6 bases, with 9 bases remaining between them.

The DNA for the CDR3 is TGTGCCAGCAGTTTACGAGGGCCAGGGGCTGGCTACACCTTC. Translation gives CASSLRGPGAGYTF. V is TRBV6-5 and J is TRBJ1-2; maybe TRBD1 (6 bases). Trimming removed 4 bases from V and 7 bases from J, with 16 bases in between. There are 14 residues in the CDR3. Germline V gene lookup returns CDR1 MNHEY and CDR2 SVGAGI.

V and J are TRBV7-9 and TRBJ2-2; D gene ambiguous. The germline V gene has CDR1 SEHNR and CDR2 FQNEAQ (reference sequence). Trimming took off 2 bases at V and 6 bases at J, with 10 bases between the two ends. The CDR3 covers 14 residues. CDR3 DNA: TGTGCCAGCAGCTTATCCAGAGAGGCCGGGGAGCTGTTTTTT. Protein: CASSLSREAGELFF.

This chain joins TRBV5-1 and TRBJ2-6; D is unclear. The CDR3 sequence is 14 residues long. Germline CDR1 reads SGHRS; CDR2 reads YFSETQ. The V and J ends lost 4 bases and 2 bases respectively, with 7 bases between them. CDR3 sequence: CASSLNTGANVLTF. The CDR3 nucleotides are TGCGCCAGCAGCCTAAATACTGGGGCCAACGTCCTGACTTTC.

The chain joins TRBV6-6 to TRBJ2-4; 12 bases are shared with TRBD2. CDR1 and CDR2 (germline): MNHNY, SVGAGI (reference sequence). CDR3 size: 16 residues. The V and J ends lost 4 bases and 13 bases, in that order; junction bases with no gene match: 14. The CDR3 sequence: CASSSHPKTSGSSQYF. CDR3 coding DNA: TGTGCCAGCAGTTCCCACCCAAAGACTAGCGGGAGTTCCCAGTACTTC.

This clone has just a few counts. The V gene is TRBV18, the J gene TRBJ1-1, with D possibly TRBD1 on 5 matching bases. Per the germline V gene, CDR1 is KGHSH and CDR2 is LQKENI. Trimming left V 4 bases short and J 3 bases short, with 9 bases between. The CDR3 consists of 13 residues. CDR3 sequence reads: CASSQGGDTEAFF. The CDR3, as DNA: TGTGCCAGCTCACAGGGAGGGGACACTGAAGCTTTCTTT.

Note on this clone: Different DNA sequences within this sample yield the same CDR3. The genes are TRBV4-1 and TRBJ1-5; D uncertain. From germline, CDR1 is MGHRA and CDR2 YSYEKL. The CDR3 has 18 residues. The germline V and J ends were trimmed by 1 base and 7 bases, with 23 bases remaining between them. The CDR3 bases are TGCGCCAGCAGCCAAGCCCACCTTCCACCAGGAGGGAGGCAGCCCCAGCATTTT. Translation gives CASSQAHLPPGGRQPQHF.

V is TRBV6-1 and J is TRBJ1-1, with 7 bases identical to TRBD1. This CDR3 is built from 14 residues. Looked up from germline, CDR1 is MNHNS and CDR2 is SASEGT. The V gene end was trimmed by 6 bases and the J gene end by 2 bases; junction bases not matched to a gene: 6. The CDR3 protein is CASRENRGNTEAFF. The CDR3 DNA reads TGTGCCAGCAGGGAGAACAGGGGTAACACTGAAGCTTTCTTT.

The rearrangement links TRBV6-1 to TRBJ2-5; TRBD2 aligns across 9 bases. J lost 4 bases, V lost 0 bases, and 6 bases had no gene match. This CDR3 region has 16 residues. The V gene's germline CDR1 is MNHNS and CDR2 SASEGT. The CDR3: CASSEALRGGRETQYF. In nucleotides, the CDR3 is TGTGCCAGCAGTGAAGCGTTGCGGGGGGGCCGAGAGACCCAGTACTTC.

CDR3 sequence (DNA): TGTGCCAGTAGTAAGGACAGGGGTGGCAATCAGCCCCAGCATTTT. It yields the protein CASSKDRGGNQPQHF. The chain links TRBV19 to TRBJ1-5; 9 bases agree with TRBD1. Germline CDR1 is LNHDA and CDR2 is SQIVND (reference sequence). This CDR3 contains 15 residues. V lost 4 bases to trimming and J lost 2 bases; unmatched junction nucleotides: 3.

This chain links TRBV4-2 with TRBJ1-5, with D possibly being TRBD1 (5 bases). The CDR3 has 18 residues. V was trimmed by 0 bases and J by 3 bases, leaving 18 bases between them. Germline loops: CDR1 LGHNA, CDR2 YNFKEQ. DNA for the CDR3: TGTGCCAGCAGCCAAGATCCGGACTTGGGGGGAGCCAATCAGCCCCAGCATTTT. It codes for CASSQDPDLGGANQPQHF.

The CDR3 reads CASSGTGHTDTQYF. The CDR3 nucleotides read TGTGCCAGCAGTGGGACAGGGCACACAGATACGCAGTATTTT. The rearrangement links TRBV28 to TRBJ2-3; TRBD1 matches 9 bases. The germline gives CDR1 MDHEN, CDR2 SYDVKM. The CDR3 is 14 residues long. The junction had 2 bases not matched to a gene; V was cut back by 5 bases and J by 2 bases. Full variable domain (missing parts from reference TRBV28 and TRBJ2-3): DVKVTQSSRYLVKRTGEKVFLECVQDMDHENMFWYRQDPGLGLRLIYFSYDVKMKEKGDIPEGYSVSREKKERFSLILESASTNQTSMYLCASSGTGHTDTQYFGPGTRLTVL.

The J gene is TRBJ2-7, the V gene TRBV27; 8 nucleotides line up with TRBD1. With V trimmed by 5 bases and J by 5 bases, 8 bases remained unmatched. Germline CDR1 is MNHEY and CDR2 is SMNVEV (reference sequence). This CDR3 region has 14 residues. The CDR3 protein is CASSDGQGADEQYF. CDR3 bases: TGTGCCAGCAGTGACGGGCAGGGGGCCGACGAGCAGTACTTC.

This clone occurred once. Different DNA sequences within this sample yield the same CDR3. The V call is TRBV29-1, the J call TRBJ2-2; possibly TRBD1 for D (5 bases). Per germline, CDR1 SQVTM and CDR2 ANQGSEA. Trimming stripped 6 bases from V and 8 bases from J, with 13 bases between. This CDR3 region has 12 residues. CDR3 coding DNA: TGCAGCGTCGCAGGGCCGTATGGGGAGCTGTTTTTT. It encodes CSVAGPYGELFF.

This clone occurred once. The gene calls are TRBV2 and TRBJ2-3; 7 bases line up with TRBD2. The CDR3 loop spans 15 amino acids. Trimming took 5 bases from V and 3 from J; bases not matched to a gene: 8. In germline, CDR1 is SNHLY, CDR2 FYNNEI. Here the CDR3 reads CASSSTGLLTDTQYF. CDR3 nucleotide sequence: TGTGCCAGCAGTTCCACGGGACTACTAACAGATACGCAGTATTTT.

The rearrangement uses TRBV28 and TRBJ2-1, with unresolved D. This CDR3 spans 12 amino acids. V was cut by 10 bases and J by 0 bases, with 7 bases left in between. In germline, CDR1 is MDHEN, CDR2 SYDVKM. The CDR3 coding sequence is TGTGCCACCCTAGTCTCCTACAATGAGCAGTTCTTC. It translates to CATLVSYNEQFF.

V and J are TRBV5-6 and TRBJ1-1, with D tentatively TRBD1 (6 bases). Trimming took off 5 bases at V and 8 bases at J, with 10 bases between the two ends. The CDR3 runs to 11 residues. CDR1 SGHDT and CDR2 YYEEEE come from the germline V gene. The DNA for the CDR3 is TGTGCCAGCAGTCGACAGGCGGAAGCTTTCTTT. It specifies CASSRQAEAFF.

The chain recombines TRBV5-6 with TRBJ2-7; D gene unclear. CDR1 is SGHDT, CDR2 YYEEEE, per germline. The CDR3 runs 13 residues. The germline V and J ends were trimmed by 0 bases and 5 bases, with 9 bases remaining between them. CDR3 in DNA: TGTGCCAGCAGCTTGGGGGCTCGAAACGAGCAGTACTTC. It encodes CASSLGARNEQYF.

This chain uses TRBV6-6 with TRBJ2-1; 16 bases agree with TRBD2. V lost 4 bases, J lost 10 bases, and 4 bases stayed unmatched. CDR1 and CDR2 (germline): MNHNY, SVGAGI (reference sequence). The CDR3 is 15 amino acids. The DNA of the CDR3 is TGTGCCAGCAGTTCCGGGACTAGCGGGAGGGGCGAGCAGTTCTTC. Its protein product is CASSSGTSGRGEQFF.

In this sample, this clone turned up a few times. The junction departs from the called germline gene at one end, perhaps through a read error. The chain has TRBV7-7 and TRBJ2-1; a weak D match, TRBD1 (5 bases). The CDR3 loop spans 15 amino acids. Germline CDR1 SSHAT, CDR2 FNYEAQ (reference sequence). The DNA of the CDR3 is TGTGCTAGCAGCCCAGGGTTTAGCTCCTACAATGAGCAGTTCTTC. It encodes CASSPGFSSYNEQFF. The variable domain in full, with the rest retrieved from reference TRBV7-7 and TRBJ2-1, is GAGVSQSPRYKVTKRGQDVTLRCDPISSHATLYWYQQALGQGPEFLTYFNYEAQPDKSGLPSDRFSAERPEGSISTLTIQRTEQRDSAMYRCASSPGFSSYNEQFFGPGTRLTVL.

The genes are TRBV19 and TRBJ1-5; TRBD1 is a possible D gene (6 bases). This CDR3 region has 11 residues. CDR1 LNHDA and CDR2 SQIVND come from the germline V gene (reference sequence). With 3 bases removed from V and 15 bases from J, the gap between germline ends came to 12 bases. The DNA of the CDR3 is TGTGCCAGTAGTATTTGGGGACAAAGGCATTTT. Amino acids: CASSIWGQRHF.

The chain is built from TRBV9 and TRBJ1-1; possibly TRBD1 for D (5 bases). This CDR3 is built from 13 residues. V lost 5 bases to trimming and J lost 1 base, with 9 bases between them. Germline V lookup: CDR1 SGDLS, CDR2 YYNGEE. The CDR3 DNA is TGTGCCAGCAGGAGAACAGGGAACACTGAAGCTTTCTTT. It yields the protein CASRRTGNTEAFF.

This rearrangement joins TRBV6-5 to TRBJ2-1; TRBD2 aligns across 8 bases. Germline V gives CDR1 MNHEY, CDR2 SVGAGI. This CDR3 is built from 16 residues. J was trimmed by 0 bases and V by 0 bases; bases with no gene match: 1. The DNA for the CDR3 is TGTGCCAGCAGTTACTCGGCGGGAGGCTCCTACAATGAGCAGTTCTTC. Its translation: CASSYSAGGSYNEQFF.

CDR3 nucleotide sequence: TGTGCCTGGATTAGGGCAGGGGGTAGGGTAGTAGGGGCCAACGTCCTGACTTTC. This translates into CAWIRAGGRVVGANVLTF. V is TRBV30 and J is TRBJ2-6, with 7 nucleotides matching TRBD1. V lost 4 bases to trimming and J lost 4 bases; unmatched junction nucleotides: 16. This CDR3 is 18 amino acids long. The germline gives CDR1 GTSNPN, CDR2 SVGIG (reference sequence).

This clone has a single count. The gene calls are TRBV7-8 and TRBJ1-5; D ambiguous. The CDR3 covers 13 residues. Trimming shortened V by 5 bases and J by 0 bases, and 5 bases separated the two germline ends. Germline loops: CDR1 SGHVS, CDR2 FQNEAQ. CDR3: CASSINSNQPQHF. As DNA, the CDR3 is TGTGCCAGCAGCATAAATAGCAATCAGCCCCAGCATTTT.

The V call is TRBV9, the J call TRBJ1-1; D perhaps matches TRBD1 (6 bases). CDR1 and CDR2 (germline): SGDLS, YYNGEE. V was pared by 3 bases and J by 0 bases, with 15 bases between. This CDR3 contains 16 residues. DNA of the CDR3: TGTGCCAGCAGCGACCCGGGGGGGGCTCTGAACACTGAAGCTTTCTTT. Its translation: CASSDPGGALNTEAFF.

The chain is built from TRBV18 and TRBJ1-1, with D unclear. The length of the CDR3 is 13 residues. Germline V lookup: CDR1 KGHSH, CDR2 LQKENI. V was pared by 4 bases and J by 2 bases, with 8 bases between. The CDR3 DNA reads TGTGCCAGCTCACTTAGTCCCAACACTGAAGCTTTCTTT. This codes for CASSLSPNTEAFF.

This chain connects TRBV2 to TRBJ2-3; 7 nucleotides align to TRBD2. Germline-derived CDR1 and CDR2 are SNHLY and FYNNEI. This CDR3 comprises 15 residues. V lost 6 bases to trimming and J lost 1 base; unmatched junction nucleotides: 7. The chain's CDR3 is CASRSQRGGTDTQYF. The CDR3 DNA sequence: TGTGCCAGCAGGTCCCAGCGGGGAGGCACAGATACGCAGTATTTT. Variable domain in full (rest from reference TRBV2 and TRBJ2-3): EPEVTQTPSHQVTQMGQEVILRCVPISNHLYFYWYRQILGQKVEFLVSFYNNEISEKSEIFDDQFSVERPDGSNFTLKIRSTKLEDSAMYFCASRSQRGGTDTQYFGPGTRLTVL.

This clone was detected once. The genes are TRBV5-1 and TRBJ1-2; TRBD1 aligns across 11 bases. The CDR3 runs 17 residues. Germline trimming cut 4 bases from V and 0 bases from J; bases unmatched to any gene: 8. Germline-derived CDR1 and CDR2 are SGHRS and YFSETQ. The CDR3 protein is CASSLGRGQGANYGYTF. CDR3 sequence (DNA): TGCGCCAGCAGCCTGGGAAGGGGACAGGGGGCTAACTATGGCTACACCTTC.